Below, 31 T cell receptor beta chains from the same sample are listed, as sequenced in a study of cytomegalovirus exposure and HLA in healthy donors. The study ran its PCR with 60 Vbeta and 13 Jbeta primers. Only in-frame clones appear in the TCRdb table, and some are missing; sequencing was by immunoSEQ multiplex PCR. The sample shows 100,000 to 150,000 clones, 70% to 85% of them seen only once. Sequences were obtained from PBMCs. These receptors were collected from a young man in good health and CMV-seronegative.

The chain joins TRBV5-1 to TRBJ2-3, with TRBD2 matching over 13 bases. Unmatched junction bases numbered 6, after V lost 5 bases and J lost 0 bases. Germline V gene data show CDR1 as SGHRS and CDR2 as YFSETQ. This CDR3 contains 17 residues. The CDR3 is CASRPGLAGTSTDTQYF. The CDR3 DNA follows: TGCGCCAGCAGACCGGGACTAGCGGGGACTAGCACAGATACGCAGTATTTT.

The gene calls are TRBV5-4 and TRBJ1-6; D is possibly TRBD1 (5 bases). Germline loops: CDR1 SGHNT, CDR2 YYREEE (reference sequence). V was shortened by 4 bases and J by 8 bases, with 19 bases between the two germline ends. The CDR3 sequence is 16 residues long. In DNA form, the CDR3 reads TGTGCCAGCAGCCCCACCCTCGGGGGTGGAGATTCACCCCTCCACTTT. Its protein product is CASSPTLGGGDSPLHF.

The V call is TRBV2, the J call TRBJ2-7, with D possibly matching TRBD1 (5 bases). This CDR3 region has 14 residues. Germline V gives CDR1 SNHLY, CDR2 FYNNEI. Deletions cut 5 bases from V and 2 bases from J, with 13 bases between. This chain's CDR3 is CASSSKTATYEQYF. In nucleotides, the CDR3 is TGTGCCAGCAGTTCCAAGACAGCCACCTACGAGCAGTACTTC. Full variable domain (outside the CDR3, taken from reference TRBV2 and TRBJ2-7): EPEVTQTPSHQVTQMGQEVILRCVPISNHLYFYWYRQILGQKVEFLVSFYNNEISEKSEIFDDQFSVERPDGSNFTLKIRSTKLEDSAMYFCASSSKTATYEQYFGPGTRLTVT.

This clone came up a few times. The chain is built from TRBV5-5 and TRBJ1-1, with a tentative D call TRBD1 (6 bases). V lost 1 base to trimming and J lost 3 bases, with 10 bases between them. Germline CDR1 reads SGHKS; CDR2 reads YYEKEE (reference sequence). This CDR3 has 14 residues. CDR3: CASSLTGLDTEAFF. DNA of the CDR3: TGTGCCAGCAGCTTGACAGGGCTGGACACTGAAGCTTTCTTT.

The chain has TRBV11-2 and TRBJ2-1, with TRBD1 matching 7 bases. V shed 3 bases and J 2 bases; nucleotides not matched to a gene: 7. Looked up from germline, CDR1 is SGHAT and CDR2 is FQNNGV. The CDR3 is 16 amino acids. CDR3 in DNA: TGTGCCAGCAGCTTGGAAGGGACAGACCCCTACAATGAGCAGTTCTTC. Amino acids: CASSLEGTDPYNEQFF.

This chain uses TRBV2 with TRBJ2-3; D gene uncertain. The CDR3 is made up of 16 amino acids. Per the germline V gene, CDR1 is SNHLY and CDR2 is FYNNEI. The germline V and J ends were trimmed by 0 bases and 9 bases, with 19 bases remaining between them. CDR3 DNA sequence: TGTGCCAGCAGTGAAGCGCTTAGGTTCGGGTTGTCCACGCAGTATTTT. It codes for CASSEALRFGLSTQYF.

V and J are TRBV28 and TRBJ2-5, with TRBD2 as a possible D gene (6 bases). The V end lost 6 bases, the J end lost 2 bases, and 13 bases lay between the germline ends. The length of the CDR3 is 14 residues. Germline CDR1 and CDR2: MDHEN and SYDVKM. In nucleotides, the CDR3 is TGTGCCAGCAGACGTTCTGGGACTCAAGAGACCCAGTACTTC. Translated: CASRRSGTQETQYF.

The J gene is TRBJ1-2, the V gene TRBV5-6; 7 nucleotides line up with TRBD1. This CDR3 has 14 amino acids. Germline V lookup: CDR1 SGHDT, CDR2 YYEEEE. V shed 4 bases, J shed 4 bases, and the junction held 7 bases outside the gene matches. The CDR3 is CASSRGQSRYGYTF. For the CDR3, the DNA is TGTGCCAGCAGCCGGGGACAGTCTCGCTATGGCTACACCTTC.

V and J are TRBV5-1 and TRBJ2-2; 7 positions agree with TRBD2. V shed 1 base, J shed 5 bases, and the junction held 8 bases outside the gene matches. CDR1 and CDR2 (germline): SGHRS, YFSETQ. This CDR3 is built from 16 residues. The CDR3 DNA sequence: TGCGCCAGCAGCTTGCTTCCAGGGAGGGATACCGGGGAGCTGTTTTTT. Its translation: CASSLLPGRDTGELFF.

The CDR3 protein is CASSTTGTGGRDTQYF. In DNA, the CDR3 is TGTGCCAGCAGTACAACCGGGACAGGGGGCAGGGATACGCAGTATTTT. This chain joins TRBV28 and TRBJ2-3; 12 bases are shared with TRBD1. CDR3 length equals 16 residues. Unmatched junction bases numbered 9, after V lost 5 bases and J lost 6 bases. Germline assignment: CDR1 MDHEN and CDR2 SYDVKM.

The gene calls are TRBV4-1 and TRBJ1-2; the D gene is possibly TRBD1 (5 bases). Germline V gene data show CDR1 as MGHRA and CDR2 as YSYEKL. Trimming stripped 1 base from V and 0 bases from J, with 12 bases between. The CDR3 totals 16 residues. CDR3 residues: CASSQATAQANYGYTF. CDR3 DNA sequence: TGCGCCAGCAGCCAAGCGACAGCGCAAGCTAACTATGGCTACACCTTC.

Comment on this clone: The junction does not match germline at one end; this may be a read error. This chain connects TRBV11-1 to TRBJ2-1; 11 bases match TRBD2. CDR1 and CDR2 from the germline V gene are SGHAT and FQDESV (reference sequence). The CDR3 has 13 residues. For the CDR3, the DNA is TGTGCCAGCAGCATAGCGGGGGGGGTTGAGCAGTTCTTC. Amino acid sequence: CASSIAGGVEQFF. The variable domain in full, with the rest retrieved from reference TRBV11-1 and TRBJ2-1, is EAEVAQSPRYKITEKSQAVAFWCDPISGHATLYWYRQILGQGPELLVQFQDESVVDDSQLPKDRFSAERLKGVDSTLKIQPAELGDSAMYLCASSIAGGVEQFFGPGTRLTVL.

This clone appeared once. This sequence joins TRBV4-2 and TRBJ1-3, with 10 bases lining up with TRBD1. Germline V gene data show CDR1 as LGHNA and CDR2 as YNFKEQ. The V gene end was trimmed by 1 base and the J gene end by 4 bases; junction bases not matched to a gene: 1. The CDR3 spans 15 residues. The CDR3: CASSQATGGGNTIYF. Here the CDR3 DNA reads TGTGCCAGCAGCCAAGCGACAGGGGGCGGAAACACCATATATTTT.

This chain connects TRBV5-1 to TRBJ2-5; 9 bases align to TRBD2. The junction had 8 bases not matched to a gene; V was cut back by 4 bases and J by 4 bases. This CDR3 spans 15 amino acids. CDR1 and CDR2 (germline): SGHRS, YFSETQ. This CDR3 is CASSPQGAGGETQYF. In DNA, the CDR3 is TGCGCCAGCAGCCCCCAGGGAGCGGGGGGAGAGACCCAGTACTTC.

The chain carries TRBV5-4 and TRBJ1-1; no reliable D call. The germline V gene has CDR1 SGHNT and CDR2 YYREEE (reference sequence). V was cut by 1 base and J by 5 bases, with 9 bases left in between. The CDR3 spans 13 residues. The CDR3 is CASSLTLRTEAFF. The CDR3 bases are TGTGCCAGCAGCTTGACCCTTCGGACTGAAGCTTTCTTT.

The chain combines TRBV6-1 with TRBJ2-3; 14 bases line up with TRBD2. The CDR3 contains 14 residues. Germline CDR1 reads MNHNS; CDR2 reads SASEGT. CDR3 sequence (DNA): TGTTCTCTGACTAGCGGGGGGGCCTTGGATACGCAGTATTTT. This sequence encodes CSLTSGGALDTQYF.

This clone has more than one count but fewer than ten. The rearrangement joins TRBV6-4 to TRBJ2-2; tentatively, D is TRBD2 (5 bases). The germline V and J ends were trimmed by 1 base and 7 bases, with 7 bases remaining between them. Germline CDR1 and CDR2: MRHNA and SNTAGT. This CDR3 region has 13 residues. The CDR3 reads CASSDFEGGELFF. The CDR3 DNA reads TGTGCCAGCAGTGACTTTGAGGGCGGGGAGCTGTTTTTT.

The chain combines TRBV4-2 with TRBJ2-1; D is perhaps TRBD2 (7 bases). V lost 1 base to trimming and J lost 3 bases, with 13 bases between them. The CDR3 covers 16 residues. In germline, CDR1 is LGHNA, CDR2 YNFKEQ. This CDR3 reads CASSQAAGADYNEQFF. DNA for the CDR3: TGTGCCAGCAGCCAAGCGGCGGGGGCCGACTACAATGAGCAGTTCTTC.

A few counts support this clone. The CDR3 protein is CASSPRVSGNTIYF. In DNA, the CDR3 is TGTGCCAGCAGTCCCAGGGTATCCGGAAACACCATATATTTT. The chain combines TRBV2 with TRBJ1-3; a possible D gene is TRBD1 (5 bases). Trimming left V 5 bases short and J 4 bases short, with 12 bases between. The CDR3 covers 14 residues. In germline, CDR1 is SNHLY, CDR2 FYNNEI.

The CDR3 nucleotides are TGTGCCAGCAGCTCACCAGGTTGGACTCGTGGCTACACCTTC. This sequence encodes CASSSPGWTRGYTF. The chain recombines TRBV7-2 with TRBJ1-2; D ambiguous. The V gene lost 4 bases and the J gene lost 7 bases, with 16 bases spanning the gap. There are 14 residues in the CDR3. The germline V gene has CDR1 SGHTA and CDR2 FQGNSA.

For the CDR3, the DNA is TGTGCCAGCAGCTTTTACGACAGCTTGAACACTGAAGCTTTCTTT. It yields the protein CASSFYDSLNTEAFF. The chain is built from TRBV5-6 and TRBJ1-1; D is possibly TRBD1 (5 bases). CDR1 is SGHDT and CDR2 is YYEEEE in the germline V gene. The CDR3 covers 15 residues. V was clipped by 2 bases and J by 0 bases, with 11 bases between them. Based on the CDR3 plus reference TRBV5-6 and TRBJ1-1, the full variable domain is DAGVTQSPTHLIKTRGQQVTLRCSPKSGHDTVSWYQQALGQGPQFIFQYYEEEERQRGNFPDRFSGHQFPNYSSELNVNALLLGDSALYLCASSFYDSLNTEAFFGQGTRLTVV.

This clone was seen only a few times. The genes are TRBV4-2 and TRBJ2-5; D is possibly TRBD2 (5 bases). Germline loops: CDR1 LGHNA, CDR2 YNFKEQ. The CDR3 covers 15 residues. Trimming cost V 0 bases and J 4 bases, with 12 bases left between them. As DNA, the CDR3 is TGTGCCAGCAGCCAAGATCCCACGGGGAGAGAGACCCAGTACTTC. This sequence encodes CASSQDPTGRETQYF.

This sequence joins TRBV19 and TRBJ2-7, with 8 bases lining up with TRBD1. The germline CDR1 and CDR2 sequences are LNHDA and SQIVND (reference sequence). This CDR3 is built from 15 residues. V shed 6 bases and J 0 bases; nucleotides not matched to a gene: 7. The DNA for the CDR3 is TGTGCCAGTAGATCCCAGGGGGCAGGCTCCTACGAGCAGTACTTC. Translation gives CASRSQGAGSYEQYF.

The rearrangement links TRBV7-9 to TRBJ1-6; no reliable D call. V gave up 4 bases and J gave up 10 bases, with 11 bases separating them. CDR1 and CDR2 from the germline V gene are SEHNR and FQNEAQ (reference sequence). This CDR3 has 13 residues. The chain's CDR3 is CASSSDLESPLHF. CDR3 nucleotides: TGTGCCAGCAGCTCCGACCTGGAGTCACCCCTCCACTTT.

The sample holds one count of this clone. The CDR3 DNA reads TGTGCCAGCAGTTACGTAGTACTCACCGGGGAGCTGTTTTTT. Translation gives CASSYVVLTGELFF. The genes are TRBV6-5 and TRBJ2-2; D is uncertain. CDR3 length: 14 amino acids. CDR1 is MNHEY and CDR2 is SVGAGI in the germline V gene. Trimming took 2 bases from V and 4 from J, leaving 8 bases between them.

This chain links TRBV7-6 with TRBJ2-6; no firm D call. V lost 6 bases and J 2 bases, leaving 17 bases between the germline ends. The germline CDR1 and CDR2 sequences are SGHVS and FNYEAQ. This CDR3 has 17 residues. CDR3 amino acids: CASRAARVDAGANVLTF. As DNA, the CDR3 is TGTGCCAGCAGGGCCGCCCGTGTTGATGCTGGGGCCAACGTCCTGACTTTC.

The chain is built from TRBV7-9 and TRBJ1-1, with 8 bases lining up with TRBD1. The CDR3 length is 14 residues. V was clipped by 0 bases and J by 4 bases; unmatched bases: 1. CDR1 is SEHNR, CDR2 FQNEAQ, per germline (reference sequence). Written as DNA, the CDR3 is TGTGCCAGCAGCTTAGCGACAGGGGTCACTGAAGCTTTCTTT. Translation: CASSLATGVTEAFF.

The chain links TRBV5-5 to TRBJ2-3; 7 positions agree with TRBD1. The V gene's germline CDR1 is SGHKS and CDR2 YYEKEE (reference sequence). This CDR3 contains 16 residues. Trimming cost V 2 bases and J 1 base; bases outside gene matches: 7. CDR3 coding DNA: TGTGCCAGCAGCTTAAACAGGGGTAGCGGCACAGATACGCAGTATTTT. Translation gives CASSLNRGSGTDTQYF.

This clone occurred a few times. The chain recombines TRBV7-9 with TRBJ1-1, with a weak D call TRBD1 (6 bases). Deletions cut 5 bases from V and 4 bases from J, with 8 bases between. CDR3 size: 12 residues. Per the germline V gene, CDR1 is SEHNR and CDR2 is FQNEAQ (reference sequence). The CDR3 loop reads CASSRGGTEAFF. The CDR3 DNA reads as TGTGCCAGCAGCAGAGGGGGCACTGAAGCTTTCTTT.

This chain links TRBV2 with TRBJ1-5; no clear D gene. Germline assignment: CDR1 SNHLY and CDR2 FYNNEI. The germline V and J ends were trimmed by 7 bases and 0 bases, with 10 bases remaining between them. The CDR3 runs to 14 residues. The CDR3 is CASKTGYSNQPQHF. CDR3 nucleotide sequence: TGTGCCAGCAAGACCGGGTATAGCAATCAGCCCCAGCATTTT.

The chain recombines TRBV11-2 with TRBJ1-2; 10 bases align to TRBD1. The V gene's germline CDR1 is SGHAT and CDR2 FQNNGV. This CDR3 is built from 16 residues. Trimming removed 0 bases from V and 6 bases from J; junction bases left unmatched: 7. The CDR3 is CASSLDLLGTGDGYTF. Written as DNA, the CDR3 is TGTGCCAGCAGCTTAGATCTCCTCGGGACAGGGGATGGCTACACCTTC.